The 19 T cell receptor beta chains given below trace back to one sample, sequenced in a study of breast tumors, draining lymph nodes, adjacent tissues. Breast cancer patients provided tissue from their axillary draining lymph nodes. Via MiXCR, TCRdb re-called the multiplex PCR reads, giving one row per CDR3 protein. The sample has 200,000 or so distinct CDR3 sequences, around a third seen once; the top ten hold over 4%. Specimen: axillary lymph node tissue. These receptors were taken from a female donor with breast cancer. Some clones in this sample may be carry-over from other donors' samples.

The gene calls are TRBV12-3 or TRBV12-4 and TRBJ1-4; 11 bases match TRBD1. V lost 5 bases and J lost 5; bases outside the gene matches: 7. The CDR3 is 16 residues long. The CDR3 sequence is CASSHRDRGGNEKLFF. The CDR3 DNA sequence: TGTGCCAGCAGTCACCGGGACAGGGGGGGAAATGAAAAACTGTTTTTT.

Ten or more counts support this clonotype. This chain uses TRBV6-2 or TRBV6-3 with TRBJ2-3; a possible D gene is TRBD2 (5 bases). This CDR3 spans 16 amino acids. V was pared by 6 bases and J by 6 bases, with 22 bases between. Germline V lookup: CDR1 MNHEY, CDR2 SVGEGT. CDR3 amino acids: CASSLTPLGGPDTQYF. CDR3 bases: TGTGCCAGCAGCCTAACCCCGCTAGGAGGACCCGATACGCAGTATTTT.

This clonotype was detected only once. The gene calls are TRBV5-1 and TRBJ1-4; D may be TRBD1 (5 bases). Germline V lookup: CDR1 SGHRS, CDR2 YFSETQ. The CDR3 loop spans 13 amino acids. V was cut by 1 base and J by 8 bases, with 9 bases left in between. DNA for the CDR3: TGCGCCAGCAGCTTGACGGGACCCGAAAAACTGTTTTTT. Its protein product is CASSLTGPEKLFF.

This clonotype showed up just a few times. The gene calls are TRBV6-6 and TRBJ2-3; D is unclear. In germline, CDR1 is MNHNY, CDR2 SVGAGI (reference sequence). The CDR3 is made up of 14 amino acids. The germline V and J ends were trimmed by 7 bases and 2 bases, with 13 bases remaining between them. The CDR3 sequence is CASKHPSSTDTQYF. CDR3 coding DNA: TGTGCCAGCAAGCACCCTTCCTCCACAGATACGCAGTATTTT.

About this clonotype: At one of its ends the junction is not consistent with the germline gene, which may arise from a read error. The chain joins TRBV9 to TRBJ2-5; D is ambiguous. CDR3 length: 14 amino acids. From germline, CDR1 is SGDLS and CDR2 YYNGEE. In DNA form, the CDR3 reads TGTGCCAGCGGCGTTAACGGAAGAGAAGAGACCCAGTCCTTC. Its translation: CASGVNGREETQSF.

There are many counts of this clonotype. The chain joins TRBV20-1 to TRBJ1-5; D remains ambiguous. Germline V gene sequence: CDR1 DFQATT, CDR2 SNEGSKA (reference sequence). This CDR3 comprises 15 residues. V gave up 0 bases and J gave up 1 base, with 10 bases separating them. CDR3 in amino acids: CSARDTARSNQPQHF. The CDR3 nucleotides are TGCAGTGCTAGAGATACAGCCAGAAGCAATCAGCCCCAGCATTTT.

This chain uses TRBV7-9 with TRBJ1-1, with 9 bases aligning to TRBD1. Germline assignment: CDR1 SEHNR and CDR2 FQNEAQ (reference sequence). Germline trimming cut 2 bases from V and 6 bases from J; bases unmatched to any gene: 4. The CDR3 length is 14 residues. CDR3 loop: CASSLRDRGSEAFF. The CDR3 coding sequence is TGTGCCAGCAGCTTACGAGACAGGGGGTCTGAAGCTTTCTTT.

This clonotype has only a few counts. The CDR3 DNA reads as TGTGCCAGCAGCCCCGGGACTAGCGGATATCATGAGCAGTTCTTC. Translation gives CASSPGTSGYHEQFF. V and J are TRBV9 and TRBJ2-1; 11 bases match TRBD2. V gave up 4 bases and J gave up 8 bases; unmatched junction bases: 8. CDR1 and CDR2 from the germline V gene are SGDLS and YYNGEE. This CDR3 comprises 15 residues. Combining the CDR3 with reference TRBV9 and TRBJ2-1 gives the whole variable domain DSGVTQTPKHLITATGQRVTLRCSPRSGDLSVYWYQQSLDQGLQFLIQYYNGEERAKGNILERFSAQQFPDLHSELNLSSLELGDSALYFCASSPGTSGYHEQFFGPGTRLTVL.

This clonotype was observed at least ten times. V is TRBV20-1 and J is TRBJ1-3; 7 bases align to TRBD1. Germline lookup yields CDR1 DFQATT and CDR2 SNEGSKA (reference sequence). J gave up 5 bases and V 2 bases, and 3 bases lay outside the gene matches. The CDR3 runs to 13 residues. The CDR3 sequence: CSARRTGRNTIYF. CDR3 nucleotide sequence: TGCAGTGCTAGACGGACAGGCAGAAACACCATATATTTT.

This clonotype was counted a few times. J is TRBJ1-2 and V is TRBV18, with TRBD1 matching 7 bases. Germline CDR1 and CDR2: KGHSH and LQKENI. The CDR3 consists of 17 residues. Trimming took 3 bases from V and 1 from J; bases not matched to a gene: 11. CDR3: CASSPSPGTAFNYGYTF. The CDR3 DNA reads TGTGCCAGCTCACCGAGCCCCGGGACAGCATTTAACTATGGCTACACCTTC.

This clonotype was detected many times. The chain's CDR3 is CASSPVDRTDTQYF. CDR3 sequence (DNA): TGTGCCAGCAGCCCAGTGGACAGAACAGATACGCAGTATTTT. The genes are TRBV9 and TRBJ2-3; D possibly corresponds to TRBD1 (6 bases). This CDR3 spans 14 amino acids. The germline V gene has CDR1 SGDLS and CDR2 YYNGEE. Trimming left V 4 bases short and J 3 bases short, with 12 bases between.

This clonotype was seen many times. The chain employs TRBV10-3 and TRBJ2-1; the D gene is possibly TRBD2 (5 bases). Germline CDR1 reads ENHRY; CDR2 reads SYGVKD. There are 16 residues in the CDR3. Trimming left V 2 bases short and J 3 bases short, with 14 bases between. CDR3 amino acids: CAISEEAQSGYNEQFF. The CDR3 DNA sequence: TGTGCCATCAGTGAGGAGGCCCAGAGCGGCTACAATGAGCAGTTCTTC.

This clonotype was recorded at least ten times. DNA for the CDR3: TGTGCCAGCAGCGTAGGGGGTCAGCAGTTCGGCTACACCTTC. Amino acids: CASSVGGQQFGYTF. The chain combines TRBV9 with TRBJ1-2; D is uncertain. V was trimmed by 0 bases and J by 8 bases, leaving 14 bases between them. There are 14 residues in the CDR3. The germline CDR1 and CDR2 sequences are SGDLS and YYNGEE.

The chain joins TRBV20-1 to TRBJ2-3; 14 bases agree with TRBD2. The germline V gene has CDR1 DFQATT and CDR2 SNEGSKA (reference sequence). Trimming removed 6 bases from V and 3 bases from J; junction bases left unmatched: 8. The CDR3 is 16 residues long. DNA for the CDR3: TGCAGTGCCAAGTCCGGGACTAGCGGGAGAACAGATACGCAGTATTTT. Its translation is CSAKSGTSGRTDTQYF.

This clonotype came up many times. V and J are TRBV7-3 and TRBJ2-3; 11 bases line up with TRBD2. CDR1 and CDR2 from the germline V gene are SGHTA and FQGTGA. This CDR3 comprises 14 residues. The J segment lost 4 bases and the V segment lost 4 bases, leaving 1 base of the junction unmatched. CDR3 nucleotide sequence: TGTGCCAGCAGCTCTAGCGGGGGGTCAGATACGCAGTATTTT. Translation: CASSSSGGSDTQYF.

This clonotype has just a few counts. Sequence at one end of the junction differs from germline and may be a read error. The CDR3 DNA sequence: TGCGCCAGCAGCACTCCAGGGAGCTATGACCAGTTCTTC. This sequence encodes CASSTPGSYDQFF. The chain links TRBV5-1 to TRBJ2-1, with D perhaps TRBD1 or TRBD2 (5 bases each). The CDR3 runs to 13 residues. Germline V gene lookup returns CDR1 SGHRS and CDR2 YFSETQ.

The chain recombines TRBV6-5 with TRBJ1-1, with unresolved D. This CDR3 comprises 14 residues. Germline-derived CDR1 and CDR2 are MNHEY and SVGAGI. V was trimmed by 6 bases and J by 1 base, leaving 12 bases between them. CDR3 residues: CASRSGFGNTEAFF. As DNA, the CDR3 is TGTGCCAGCAGATCCGGGTTTGGGAACACTGAAGCTTTCTTT.

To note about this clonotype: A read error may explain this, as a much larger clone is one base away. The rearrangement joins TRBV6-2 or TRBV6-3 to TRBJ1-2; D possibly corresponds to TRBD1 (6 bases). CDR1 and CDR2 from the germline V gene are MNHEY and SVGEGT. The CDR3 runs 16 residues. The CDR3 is CAGSPHAGEGNYGYTF. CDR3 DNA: TGTGCCGGCAGTCCCCACGCAGGGGAGGGTAACTATGGCTACACCTTC.

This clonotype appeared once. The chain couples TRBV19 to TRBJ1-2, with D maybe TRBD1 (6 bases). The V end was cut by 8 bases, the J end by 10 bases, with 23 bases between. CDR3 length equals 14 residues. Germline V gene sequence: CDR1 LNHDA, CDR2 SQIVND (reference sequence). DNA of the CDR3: TGTGCCAGTCAACCACAGGGAGGGCACTATAACTACACCTTC. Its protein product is CASQPQGGHYNYTF.